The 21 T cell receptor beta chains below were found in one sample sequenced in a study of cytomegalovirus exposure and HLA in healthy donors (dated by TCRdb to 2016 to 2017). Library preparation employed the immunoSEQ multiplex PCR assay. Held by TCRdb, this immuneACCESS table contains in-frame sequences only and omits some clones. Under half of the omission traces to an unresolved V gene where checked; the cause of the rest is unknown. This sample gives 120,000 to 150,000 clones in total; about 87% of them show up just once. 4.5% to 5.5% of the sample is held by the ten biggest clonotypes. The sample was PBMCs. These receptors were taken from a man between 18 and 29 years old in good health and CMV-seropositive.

The CDR3 DNA reads as TGCGCCAGCAGTGGATTAGCGGACTCCTACAATGAGCAGTTCTTC. It yields the protein CASSGLADSYNEQFF. The rearrangement uses TRBV10-2 and TRBJ2-1; a possible D gene is TRBD2 (6 bases). Trimming pared 4 bases from V and 0 bases from J, leaving 10 bases between. The CDR3 contains 15 residues. Germline V lookup: CDR1 WSHSY, CDR2 SAAADI.

The CDR3 DNA follows: TGTGCCTGGCAGACAACAGGGGGGAGTCAGCCCCAGCATTTT. This encodes CAWQTTGGSQPQHF. The chain employs TRBV30 and TRBJ1-5, with 8 positions matching TRBD1. This CDR3 region has 14 residues. Trimming cost V 5 bases and J 6 bases; bases outside gene matches: 9. Germline-derived CDR1 and CDR2 are GTSNPN and SVGIG (reference sequence).

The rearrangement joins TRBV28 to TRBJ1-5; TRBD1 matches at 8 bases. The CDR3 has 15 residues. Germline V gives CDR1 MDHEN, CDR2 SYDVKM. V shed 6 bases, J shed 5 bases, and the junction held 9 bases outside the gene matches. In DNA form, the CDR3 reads TGTGCCAGCAGACCTGAGACAGGGGACCATCAGCCCCAGCATTTT. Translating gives CASRPETGDHQPQHF.

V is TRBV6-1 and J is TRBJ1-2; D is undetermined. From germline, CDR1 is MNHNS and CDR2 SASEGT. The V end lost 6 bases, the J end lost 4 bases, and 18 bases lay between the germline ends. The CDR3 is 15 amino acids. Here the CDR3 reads CASRSPIRGSYGYTF. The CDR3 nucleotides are TGTGCCAGCAGGTCACCCATTCGGGGTTCCTATGGCTACACCTTC.

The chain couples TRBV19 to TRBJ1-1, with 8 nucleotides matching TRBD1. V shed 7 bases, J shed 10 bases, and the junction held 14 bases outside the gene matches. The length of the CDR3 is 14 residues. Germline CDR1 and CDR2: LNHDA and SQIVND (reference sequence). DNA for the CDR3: TGTGCCAGTATTGGACGGGACAGGAACGTAGCAGCTTTCTTT. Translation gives CASIGRDRNVAAFF.

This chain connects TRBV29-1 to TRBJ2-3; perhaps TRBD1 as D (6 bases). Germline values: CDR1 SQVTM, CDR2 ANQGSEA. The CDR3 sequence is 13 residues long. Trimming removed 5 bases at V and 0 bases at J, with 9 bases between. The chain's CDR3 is CSVRGGSTDTQYF. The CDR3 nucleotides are TGCAGCGTTAGAGGGGGTAGCACAGATACGCAGTATTTT.

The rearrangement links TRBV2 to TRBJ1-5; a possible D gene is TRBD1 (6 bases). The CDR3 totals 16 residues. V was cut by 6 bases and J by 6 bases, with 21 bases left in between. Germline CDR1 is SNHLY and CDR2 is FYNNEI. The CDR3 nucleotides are TGTGCCAGCAGAAGAACGACAGGCGGATCCCCTCAGCCCCAGCATTTT. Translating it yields CASRRTTGGSPQPQHF.

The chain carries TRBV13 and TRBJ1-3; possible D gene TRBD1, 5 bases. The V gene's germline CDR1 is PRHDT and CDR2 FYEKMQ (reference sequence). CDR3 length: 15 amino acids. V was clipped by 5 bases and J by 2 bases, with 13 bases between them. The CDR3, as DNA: TGTGCCAGCAGCCCCCTTCGACAGCCTGGAAACACCATATATTTT. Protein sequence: CASSPLRQPGNTIYF.

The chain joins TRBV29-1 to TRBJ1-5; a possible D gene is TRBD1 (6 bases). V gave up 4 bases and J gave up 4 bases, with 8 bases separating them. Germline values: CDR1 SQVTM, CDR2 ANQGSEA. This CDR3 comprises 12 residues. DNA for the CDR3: TGCAGCGTTGGGACAGCAAATCAGCCCCAGCATTTT. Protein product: CSVGTANQPQHF.

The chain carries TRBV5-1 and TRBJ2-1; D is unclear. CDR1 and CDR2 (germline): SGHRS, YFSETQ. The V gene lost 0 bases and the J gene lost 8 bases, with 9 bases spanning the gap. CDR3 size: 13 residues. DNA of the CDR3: TGCGCCAGCAGCTTGGCTAGGTTTGATGAGCAGTTCTTC. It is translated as CASSLARFDEQFF.

The CDR3 is CASSALQGRGNQPQHF. CDR3 bases: TGTGCCAGCAGCGCATTACAGGGACGGGGCAATCAGCCCCAGCATTTT. V usage is TRBV7-6 and J usage is TRBJ1-5; D may be TRBD1 (6 bases). The CDR3 has 16 amino acids. Germline lookup yields CDR1 SGHVS and CDR2 FNYEAQ. V was clipped by 5 bases and J by 2 bases, with 16 bases between them.

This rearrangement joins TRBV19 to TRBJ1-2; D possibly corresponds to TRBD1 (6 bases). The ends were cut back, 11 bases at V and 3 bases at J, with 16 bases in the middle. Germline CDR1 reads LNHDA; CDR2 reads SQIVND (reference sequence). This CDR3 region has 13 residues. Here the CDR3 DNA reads TGTGCCTCCAACAGGGATGAGGACTATGGCTACACCTTC. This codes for CASNRDEDYGYTF.

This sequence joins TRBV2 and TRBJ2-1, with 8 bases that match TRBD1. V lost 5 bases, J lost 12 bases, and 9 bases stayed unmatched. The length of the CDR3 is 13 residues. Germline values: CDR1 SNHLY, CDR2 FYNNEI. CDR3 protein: CASSKTDRGPQFF. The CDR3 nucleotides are TGTGCCAGCAGTAAAACCGACAGGGGCCCGCAGTTCTTC.

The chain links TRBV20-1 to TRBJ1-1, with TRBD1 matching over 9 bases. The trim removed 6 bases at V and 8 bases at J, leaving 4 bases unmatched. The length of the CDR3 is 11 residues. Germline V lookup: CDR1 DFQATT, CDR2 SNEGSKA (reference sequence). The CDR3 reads CSAGGQGEAFF. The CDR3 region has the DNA TGCAGTGCAGGAGGACAGGGGGAAGCTTTCTTT.

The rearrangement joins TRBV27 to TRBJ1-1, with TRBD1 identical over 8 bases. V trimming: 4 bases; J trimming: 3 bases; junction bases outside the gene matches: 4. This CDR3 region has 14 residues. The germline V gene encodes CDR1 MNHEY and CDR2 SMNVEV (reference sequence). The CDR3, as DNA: TGTGCCAGCAGTTGGACAGGGAGGGACACTGAAGCTTTCTTT. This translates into CASSWTGRDTEAFF.

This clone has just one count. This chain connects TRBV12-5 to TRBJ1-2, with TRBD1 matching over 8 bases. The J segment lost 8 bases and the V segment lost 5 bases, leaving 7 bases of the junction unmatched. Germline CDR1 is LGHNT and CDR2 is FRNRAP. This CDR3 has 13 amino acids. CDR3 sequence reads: CASGMTGARGYTF. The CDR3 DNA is TGTGCTAGTGGTATGACAGGGGCGCGCGGCTACACCTTC. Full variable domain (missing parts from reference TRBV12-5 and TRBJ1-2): DARVTQTPRHKVTEMGQEVTMRCQPILGHNTVFWYRQTMMQGLELLAYFRNRAPLDDSGMPKDRFSAEMPDATLATLKIQPSEPRDSAVYFCASGMTGARGYTFGSGTRLTVV.

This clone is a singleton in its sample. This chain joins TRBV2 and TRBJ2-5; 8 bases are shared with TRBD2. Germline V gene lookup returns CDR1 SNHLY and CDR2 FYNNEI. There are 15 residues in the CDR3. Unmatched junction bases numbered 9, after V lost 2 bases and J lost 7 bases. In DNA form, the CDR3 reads TGTGCCAGCAGTGAATCGGCGGGAGGTACCGCGACCCAGTACTTC. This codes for CASSESAGGTATQYF. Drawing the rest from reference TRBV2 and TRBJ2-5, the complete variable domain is EPEVTQTPSHQVTQMGQEVILRCVPISNHLYFYWYRQILGQKVEFLVSFYNNEISEKSEIFDDQFSVERPDGSNFTLKIRSTKLEDSAMYFCASSESAGGTATQYFGPGTRLLVL.

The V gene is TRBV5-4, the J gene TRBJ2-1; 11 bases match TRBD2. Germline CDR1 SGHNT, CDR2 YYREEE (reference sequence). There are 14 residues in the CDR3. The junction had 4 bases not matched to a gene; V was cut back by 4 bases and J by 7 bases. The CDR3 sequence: CASSLTSGVNEQFF. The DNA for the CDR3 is TGTGCCAGCAGCCTGACTAGCGGGGTAAATGAGCAGTTCTTC.

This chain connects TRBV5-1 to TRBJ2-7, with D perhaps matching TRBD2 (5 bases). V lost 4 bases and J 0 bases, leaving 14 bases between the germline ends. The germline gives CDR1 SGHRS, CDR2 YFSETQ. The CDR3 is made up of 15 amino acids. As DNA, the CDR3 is TGCGCCAGCAGCCCCAGCGGAGACTTCTCCTACGAGCAGTACTTC. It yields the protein CASSPSGDFSYEQYF.

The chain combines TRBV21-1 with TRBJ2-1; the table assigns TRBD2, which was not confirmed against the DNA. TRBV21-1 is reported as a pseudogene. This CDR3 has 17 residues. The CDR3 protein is CASSKEGSGSSYNEQFF. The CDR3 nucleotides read TGTGCCAGCAGCAAAGAAGGATCGGGGAGCTCCTACAATGAGCAGTTCTTC.

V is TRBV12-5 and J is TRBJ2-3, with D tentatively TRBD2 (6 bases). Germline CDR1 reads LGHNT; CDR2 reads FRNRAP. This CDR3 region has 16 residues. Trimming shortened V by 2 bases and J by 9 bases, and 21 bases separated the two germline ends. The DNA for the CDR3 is TGTGCTAGTGGTTTGCTGACCGCTAGCGCAGACAGAACGCAGTATTTT. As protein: CASGLLTASADRTQYF.